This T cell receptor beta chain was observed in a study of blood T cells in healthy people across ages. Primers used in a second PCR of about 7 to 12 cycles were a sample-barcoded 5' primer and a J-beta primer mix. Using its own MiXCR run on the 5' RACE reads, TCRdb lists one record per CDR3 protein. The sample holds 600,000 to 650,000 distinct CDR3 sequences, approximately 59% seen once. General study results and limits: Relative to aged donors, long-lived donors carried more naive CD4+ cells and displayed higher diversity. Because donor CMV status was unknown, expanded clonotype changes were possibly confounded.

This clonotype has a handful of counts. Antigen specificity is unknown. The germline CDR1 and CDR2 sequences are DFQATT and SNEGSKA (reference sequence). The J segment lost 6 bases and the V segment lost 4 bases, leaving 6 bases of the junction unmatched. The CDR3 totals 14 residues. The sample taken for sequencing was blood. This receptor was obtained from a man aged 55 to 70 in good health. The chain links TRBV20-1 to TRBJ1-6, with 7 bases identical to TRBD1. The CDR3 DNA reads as TGCAGTGCTAAATACAGGGGACCTAATTCACCCCTCCACTTT. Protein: CSAKYRGPNSPLHF.